A selection of T cell receptor beta chains follows, all from one sample in a study of blood T cell repertoires in COVID-19. The repertoire was sequenced with immunoSEQ multiplex PCR; TCRdb's copy has only in-frame clones and lacks some. Among approximately 170,000 clones, around 82% were seen once, and the ten largest hold about 1.2%. The specimen was peripheral blood. Receptor source: a man in his sixties who had recovered from COVID-19. CDR3s include the opening cysteine and the closing phenylalanine or tryptophan. The D gene is left open where the match is weak. Clone size is not always given. Where it is, it says once, few, many or a class for expanded clones.

J: TRBJ1-1
size: .
V: TRBV4-1
D: .
DNA: TGCGCCAGCAGCATGAGACAGGCTTCGAACACTGAAGCTTTCTTT
CDR3: CASSMRQASNTEAFF

J: TRBJ1-6
size: .
V: TRBV5-6
D: TRBD1
DNA: TGTGCCAGCAGCCAGGATGACAGGGACGGATCACCCCTCCACTTT
CDR3: CASSQDDRDGSPLHF

J: TRBJ1-1
size: .
V: TRBV7-6
D: .
DNA: TGTGCCAGCAGCTTAAATTTGGGCATGAACACTGAAGCTTTCTTT
CDR3: CASSLNLGMNTEAFF

J: TRBJ2-7
size: once
V: TRBV6-5
D: TRBD1
DNA: TGTGCCAGCAAACCGGTACAGGGGATTTACGAGCAGTACTTC
CDR3: CASKPVQGIYEQYF

J: TRBJ1-4
size: once
V: TRBV2
D: .
DNA: TGTGCCAGCAGGGGGCGGGGGAATGAAAAACTGTTTTTT
CDR3: CASRGRGNEKLFF

J: TRBJ1-2
size: .
V: TRBV29-1
D: TRBD1
DNA: TGCAGCGTAGTTGGGACAGCTTATGGCTACACCTTC
CDR3: CSVVGTAYGYTF

J: TRBJ1-2
size: .
V: TRBV6-5
D: .
DNA: TGTGCCAGCAGTTACCTGTCGACAGTCTATGGCTACACCTTC
CDR3: CASSYLSTVYGYTF

J: TRBJ2-5
size: .
V: TRBV2
D: .
DNA: TGTGCCAGCACGCAGGGGCCAGAAAAAGAGACCCAGTACTTC
CDR3: CASTQGPEKETQYF

J: TRBJ2-7
size: .
V: TRBV18
D: .
DNA: TGTGCCAGCTCAGCTTCAGGGCCCACCTACGAGCAGTACTTC
CDR3: CASSASGPTYEQYF

J: TRBJ1-6
size: .
V: TRBV13
D: TRBD1
DNA: TGTGCCAGTACGACAGGGGGCAGTCATTCACCCCTCCACTTT
CDR3: CASTTGGSHSPLHF

J: TRBJ2-2
size: .
V: TRBV5-1
D: .
DNA: TGCGCCAGCAGCTTGGGCCAGGGCACCGGGGAGCTGTTTTTT
CDR3: CASSLGQGTGELFF

J: TRBJ1-6
size: .
V: TRBV5-1
D: TRBD1
DNA: TGCGCCAGCAGCGAAACCACAGGGGGCCAATCACCCCTCCACTTT
CDR3: CASSETTGGQSPLHF

J: TRBJ1-4
size: .
V: TRBV3-1/TRBV3-2
D: .
DNA: TGTGCCAGCAGCCTCGGAGCTAATGAAAAACTGTTTTTT
CDR3: CASSLGANEKLFF

J: TRBJ2-1
size: .
V: TRBV27
D: .
DNA: TGTGCCAGCAGTTTAGTTTCAGGGAGGTTCAATGAGCAGTTCTTC
CDR3: CASSLVSGRFNEQFF

J: TRBJ2-2
size: .
V: TRBV5-1
D: TRBD1
DNA: TGCGCCAGCAGGAAAGAGACAGGGCAGGGAAACACCGGGGAGCTGTTTTTT
CDR3: CASRKETGQGNTGELFF

J: TRBJ1-1
size: .
V: TRBV11-2
D: .
DNA: TGTGCCAGCAGCGGGTGGGGGGACACTGAAGCTTTCTTT
CDR3: CASSGWGDTEAFF

J: TRBJ2-2
size: few
V: TRBV25-1
D: .
DNA: TGTGCCAGCACTCCGAACACCGGGGAGCTGTTTTTT
CDR3: CASTPNTGELFF

J: TRBJ1-1
size: few
V: TRBV5-4
D: .
DNA: TGTGCCAGCAGCTTGCCCGAGGGAGGAAACACTGAAGCTTTCTTT
CDR3: CASSLPEGGNTEAFF

J: TRBJ1-1
size: .
V: TRBV7-2
D: TRBD1
DNA: TGTGCCAGCAGCGGACAGGGGGACACTGAAGCTTTCTTT
CDR3: CASSGQGDTEAFF

J: TRBJ1-3
size: .
V: TRBV5-6
D: TRBD1
DNA: TGTGCCAGCAGCTTGTATGACAGGGGAGCTGGAAACACCATATATTTT
CDR3: CASSLYDRGAGNTIYF

J: TRBJ1-1
size: .
V: TRBV29-1
D: .
DNA: TGCAGCGTTGAGTGGACAAGCACTGAAGCTTTCTTT
CDR3: CSVEWTSTEAFF

J: TRBJ2-3
size: .
V: TRBV9
D: TRBD2
DNA: TGTGCCAGCAGCTCGCTAGCGGGGGGGCCCACAGATACGCAGTATTTT
CDR3: CASSSLAGGPTDTQYF

J: TRBJ1-1
size: .
V: TRBV5-1
D: .
DNA: TGCGCCAGCAGCTTGGGGGGCGCGGAAACTGAAGCTTTCTTT
CDR3: CASSLGGAETEAFF

J: TRBJ2-5
size: once
V: TRBV6-2/TRBV6-3
D: .
DNA: TGTGCCAGCAGTCCGACCGGGGGTTTTCAGGCCCAGTACTTC
CDR3: CASSPTGGFQAQYF

J: TRBJ1-3
size: .
V: TRBV25-1
D: .
DNA: TGTGCCAGCAGTGATCCACAGGAGGGAAACACCATATATTTT
CDR3: CASSDPQEGNTIYF

J: TRBJ2-7
size: .
V: TRBV6-5
D: .
DNA: TGTGCCAGCAGTCGACAGGGACTGAGTGAGCAGTACTTC
CDR3: CASSRQGLSEQYF

J: TRBJ1-6
size: .
V: TRBV6-4
D: .
DNA: TGTGCCAGCAGTCCAGCCTGGGCCGTTAATTCACCCCTCCACTTT
CDR3: CASSPAWAVNSPLHF

J: TRBJ2-1
size: .
V: TRBV21-1
D: .
DNA: TGCGGACAGGGGAAATTCTATGAGCAGTTCTTC
CDR3: CGQGKFYEQFF